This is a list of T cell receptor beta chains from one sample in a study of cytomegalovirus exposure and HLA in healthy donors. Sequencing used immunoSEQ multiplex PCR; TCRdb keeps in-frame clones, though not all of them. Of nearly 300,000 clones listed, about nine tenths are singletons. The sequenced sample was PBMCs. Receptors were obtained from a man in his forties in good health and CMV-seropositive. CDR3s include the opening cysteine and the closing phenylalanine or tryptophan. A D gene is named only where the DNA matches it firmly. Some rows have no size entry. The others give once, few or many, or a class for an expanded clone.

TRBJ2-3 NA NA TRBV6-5 CASSPNRETDTQYF TGTGCCAGCAGTCCCAACAGGGAAACAGATACGCAGTATTTT
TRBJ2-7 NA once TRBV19 CASSLTSGTPTYEQYF TGTGCCAGTAGCCTAACTTCCGGGACACCGACCTACGAGCAGTACTTC
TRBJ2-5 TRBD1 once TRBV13 CASSLAVQGAETQYF TGTGCCAGCAGCTTAGCCGTTCAGGGGGCAGAGACCCAGTACTTC
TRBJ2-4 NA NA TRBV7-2 CASSLEEGSKNIQYF TGTGCCAGCAGCTTAGAAGAGGGTTCCAAAAACATTCAGTACTTC
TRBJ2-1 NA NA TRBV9 CASSPSASVYEQFF TGTGCCAGCAGCCCTTCTGCTAGCGTATATGAGCAGTTCTTC
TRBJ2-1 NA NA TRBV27 CASSADDYSSSYNEQFF TGTGCCAGCAGTGCTGACGACTATTCGAGCTCCTACAATGAGCAGTTCTTC
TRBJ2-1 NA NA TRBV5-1 CASSLDRVSYNEQFF TGCGCCAGCAGCTTGGACAGGGTCTCCTACAATGAGCAGTTCTTC
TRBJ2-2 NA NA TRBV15 CATSRGSPRANTGELFF TGTGCCACCAGCAGAGGCTCCCCTAGAGCGAACACCGGGGAGCTGTTTTTT
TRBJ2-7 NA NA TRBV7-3 CASSPVGSSEQYF TGTGCCAGCAGCCCAGTAGGGAGCTCCGAGCAGTACTTC
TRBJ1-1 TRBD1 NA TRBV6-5 CASSDRGLTEAFF TGTGCCAGCAGCGACAGGGGGCTCACTGAAGCTTTCTTT
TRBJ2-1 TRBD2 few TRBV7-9 CASSASGTTNEQFF TGTGCCAGCAGCGCTAGCGGGACCACGAATGAGCAGTTCTTC
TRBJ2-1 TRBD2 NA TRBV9 CASSVRGRAADYNEQFF TGTGCCAGCAGCGTACGCGGGAGGGCCGCAGACTACAATGAGCAGTTCTTC
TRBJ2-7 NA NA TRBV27 CASSLFKTGYFYEQYF TGTGCCAGCAGTTTATTTAAGACAGGATACTTCTACGAGCAGTACTTC
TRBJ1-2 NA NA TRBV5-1 CASSLGGRDIYGYTF TGCGCCAGCAGCTTGGGGGGCCGGGACATCTATGGCTACACCTTC
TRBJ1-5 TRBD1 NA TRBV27 CASALTGVGQPQHF TGTGCCAGCGCCCTTACAGGGGTTGGGCAGCCCCAGCATTTT
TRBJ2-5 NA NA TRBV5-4 CASSLDREETQYF TGTGCCAGCAGCTTGGACAGGGAGGAGACCCAGTACTTC
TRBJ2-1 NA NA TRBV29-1 CSTGKGGGGEQFF TGCAGCACCGGCAAAGGGGGAGGGGGTGAGCAGTTCTTC
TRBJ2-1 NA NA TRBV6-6 CASRTGTGNEQFF TGTGCCAGCAGGACTGGCACGGGCAATGAGCAGTTCTTC
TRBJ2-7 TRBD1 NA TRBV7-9 CASSLDGQGLYEQYF TGTGCCAGCAGCTTAGACGGACAGGGACTGTACGAGCAGTACTTC
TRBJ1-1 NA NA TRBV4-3 CASSLKGPGAMNTEAFF TGCGCCAGCAGCCTGAAAGGGCCAGGGGCCATGAACACTGAAGCTTTCTTT
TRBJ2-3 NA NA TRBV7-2 CASSSYLASTDTQYF TGTGCCAGCAGCTCTTACCTAGCCTCCACAGATACGCAGTATTTT
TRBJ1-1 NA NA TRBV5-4 CASSTRTKNTEAFF TGTGCCAGCAGCACGAGGACAAAGAACACTGAAGCTTTCTTT
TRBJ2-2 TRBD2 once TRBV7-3 CASSSLAGGPKTGELFF TGTGCCAGCAGCTCTCTAGCGGGAGGGCCTAAAACCGGGGAGCTGTTTTTT
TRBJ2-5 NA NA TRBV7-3 CASSPAPGDQETQYF TGTGCCAGCAGCCCCGCCCCCGGGGATCAAGAGACCCAGTACTTC
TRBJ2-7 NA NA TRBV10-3 CAISRDTLYEQYF TGTGCCATCAGCCGGGACACTCTCTACGAGCAGTACTTC
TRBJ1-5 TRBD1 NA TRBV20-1 CSARDKQGIPF TGCAGTGCTAGAGATAAACAGGGGATCCCCTTT
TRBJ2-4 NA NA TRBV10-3 CAISPMSGVGAKNIQYF TGTGCCATCAGTCCTATGAGCGGAGTGGGAGCCAAAAACATTCAGTACTTC
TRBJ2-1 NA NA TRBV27 CATSRQSSSYNEQFF TGTGCCACCTCTCGACAGTCGAGCTCCTACAATGAGCAGTTCTTC
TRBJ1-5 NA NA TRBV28 CASSLGVLQGQPQHF TGTGCCAGCAGTTTGGGAGTACTTCAAGGACAGCCCCAGCATTTT
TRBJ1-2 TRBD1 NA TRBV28 CASSLGSTGLRYGYTF TGTGCCAGCAGTTTGGGTTCGACAGGGCTCCGCTATGGCTACACCTTC
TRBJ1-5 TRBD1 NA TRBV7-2 CASSYTGGLSNQPQHF TGTGCCAGCAGTTACACAGGGGGCCTAAGCAATCAGCCCCAGCATTTT
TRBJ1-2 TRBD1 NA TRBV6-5 CASSYGTGNYGYTF TGTGCCAGCAGTTACGGGACAGGGAACTATGGCTACACCTTC
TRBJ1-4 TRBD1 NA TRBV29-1 CSVATGVNEKLFF TGCAGCGTGGCGACAGGGGTGAATGAAAAACTGTTTTTT
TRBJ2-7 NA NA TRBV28 CASSSTAGSYEQYF TGTGCCAGCAGTTCCACGGCAGGGTCCTACGAGCAGTACTTC
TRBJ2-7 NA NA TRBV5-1 CASSLQGNPKYEQYF TGCGCCAGCAGCTTGCAGGGCAATCCTAAGTACGAGCAGTACTTC
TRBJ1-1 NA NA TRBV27 CASSLSSVTEAFF TGTGCCAGCAGTTTATCATCAGTGACTGAAGCTTTCTTT
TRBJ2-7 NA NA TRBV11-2 CASSLGPSSYEQYF TGTGCCAGCAGCCTAGGCCCGAGCTCCTACGAGCAGTACTTC
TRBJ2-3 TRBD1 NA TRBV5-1 CASSQDRGDTDTQYF TGCGCCAGCAGCCAGGACAGGGGCGACACAGATACGCAGTATTTT
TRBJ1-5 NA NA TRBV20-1 CSASTDQPQHF TGCAGTGCTAGTACGGATCAGCCCCAGCATTTT
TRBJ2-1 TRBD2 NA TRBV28 CASSPPGASGGVYNEQFF TGTGCCAGCAGTCCCCCGGGGGCTAGCGGGGGGGTCTACAATGAGCAGTTCTTC
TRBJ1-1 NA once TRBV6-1 CASSDWTENTEAFF TGTGCCAGCAGTGACTGGACAGAGAACACTGAAGCTTTCTTT
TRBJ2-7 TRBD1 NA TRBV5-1 CASSSEWDRDYEQYF TGCGCCAGCAGTTCCGAATGGGACAGGGACTACGAGCAGTACTTC
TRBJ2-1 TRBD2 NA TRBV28 CASSPLGGSWGNEQFF TGTGCCAGCAGTCCACTAGGCGGGAGTTGGGGAAATGAGCAGTTCTTC
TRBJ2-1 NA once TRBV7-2 CASSLGWESSYNEQFF TGTGCCAGCAGCTTGGGCTGGGAGAGCTCCTACAATGAGCAGTTCTTC
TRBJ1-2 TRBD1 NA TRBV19 CASKTPAGGHGYTF TGTGCCAGTAAAACCCCCGCAGGGGGCCATGGCTACACCTTC
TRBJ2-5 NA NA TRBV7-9 CSSSSDWRVQYF TGTTCCAGCAGCTCAGACTGGCGGGTCCAGTACTTC
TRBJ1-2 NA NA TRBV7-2 CASSLPRGSYGYTF TGTGCCAGCAGCTTACCCAGGGGTTCCTATGGCTACACCTTC
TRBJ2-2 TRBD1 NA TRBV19 CASSIRQGDTGELFF TGTGCCAGTAGTATCAGACAGGGGGACACCGGGGAGCTGTTTTTT
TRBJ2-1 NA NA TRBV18 CASSPPLRQGYNEQFF TGTGCCAGCTCACCGCCACTACGGCAGGGATACAATGAGCAGTTCTTC
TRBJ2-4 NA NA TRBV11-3 CASSPSPREGNIQYF TGTGCCAGCAGCCCCAGTCCCAGGGAAGGAAACATTCAGTACTTC
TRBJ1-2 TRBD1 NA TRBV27 CASSATGSGYGYTF TGTGCCAGCAGTGCGACAGGGTCGGGCTATGGCTACACCTTC
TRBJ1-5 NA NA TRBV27 CASSPAGSGNQPQHF TGTGCCAGCTCCCCCGCGGGGAGTGGCAATCAGCCCCAGCATTTT
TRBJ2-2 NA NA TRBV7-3 CASSKGSNTGELFF TGTGCCAGCAGCAAGGGGTCGAACACCGGGGAGCTGTTTTTT
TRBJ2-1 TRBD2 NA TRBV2 CASIRGGSGYNEQFF TGTGCCAGCATTCGGGGCGGGAGTGGCTACAATGAGCAGTTCTTC
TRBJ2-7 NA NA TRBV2 CASSEGATLYEQYF TGTGCCAGCAGTGAGGGCGCCACTCTCTACGAGCAGTACTTC